The rows below give T cell receptor beta chains drawn from one sample of a study of cytomegalovirus exposure and HLA in healthy donors. The repertoire was sequenced with immunoSEQ multiplex PCR; TCRdb's copy has only in-frame clones and lacks some. The sample shows some 100,000 clones, 75% to 85% of them seen only once. Sequenced sample: PBMCs. The receptors come from a woman aged 50 to 60 in good health and CMV-seropositive. Both conserved end residues are part of each CDR3. A D gene is named only where the DNA matches it firmly. Part of the rows lack a size; the others show once, few, many or a class for expanded clones.

abundance	j_gene	v_gene	d_gene	CDR3aa	CDR3nt
.	TRBJ2-7	TRBV9	TRBD2	CASSNGLAGAYEQYF	TGTGCCAGCAGCAACGGACTAGCGGGAGCGTACGAGCAGTACTTC
.	TRBJ1-4	TRBV2	TRBD1	CARGVPGQGAEKLFF	TGTGCCAGAGGGGTGCCGGGACAGGGGGCCGAAAAACTGTTTTTT
.	TRBJ2-7	TRBV4-1	.	CASSQRISGSSYEQYF	TGCGCCAGCAGCCAAAGGATCTCGGGGAGCTCCTACGAGCAGTACTTC
.	TRBJ2-7	TRBV6-1	TRBD1	CASREPGQLYEQYF	TGTGCCAGCAGGGAGCCGGGACAGCTCTACGAGCAGTACTTC
.	TRBJ1-1	TRBV13	TRBD1	CASSSYRGKNTEAFF	TGTGCCAGCAGCTCCTACAGGGGAAAGAACACTGAAGCTTTCTTT
few	TRBJ1-1	TRBV29-1	TRBD1	CSVRTPMLRGQGPTEAFF	TGCAGCGTTCGTACCCCCATGCTGCGGGGACAGGGTCCCACTGAAGCTTTCTTT
.	TRBJ2-1	TRBV14	TRBD2	CASSQATSGGLSKRDEQFF	TGTGCCAGCAGCCAAGCGACTAGCGGGGGATTATCTAAGAGAGATGAGCAGTTCTTC
once	TRBJ1-2	TRBV2	.	CASSDGNPGDGYTF	TGTGCCAGCAGTGATGGGAACCCAGGGGATGGCTACACCTTC
once	TRBJ2-3	TRBV9	TRBD2	CASSVVPSGLRTDTQYF	TGTGCCAGCAGCGTAGTTCCTAGCGGGCTACGCACAGATACGCAGTATTTT
.	TRBJ2-5	TRBV18	.	CASSPGETQYF	TGTGCCAGCTCACCCGGGGAGACCCAGTACTTC
.	TRBJ1-2	TRBV27	.	CASSPTTAKSNYGYTF	TGTGCCAGCAGTCCGACGACAGCCAAATCTAACTATGGCTACACCTTC
few	TRBJ2-1	TRBV11-3	TRBD1	CASSVVGQGNEQFF	TGTGCCAGCAGCGTAGTGGGACAGGGAAATGAGCAGTTCTTC
.	TRBJ2-1	TRBV7-9	TRBD2	CSSSPPGLAGGLNNEQFF	TGTTCCAGCAGCCCCCCGGGACTAGCGGGGGGACTTAACAATGAGCAGTTCTTC
.	TRBJ2-4	TRBV15	TRBD2	CATSSPIAGGAKNIQYF	TGTGCCACCAGCTCGCCTATAGCGGGAGGAGCCAAAAACATTCAGTACTTC
few	TRBJ1-1	TRBV7-9	.	CSSSWDRGAAEAFF	TGTTCCAGCAGCTGGGATCGGGGTGCGGCTGAAGCTTTCTTT
.	TRBJ1-5	TRBV5-1	.	CASSEGENQPQHF	TGCGCCAGCAGCGAGGGGGAGAATCAGCCCCAGCATTTT
.	TRBJ2-7	TRBV14	TRBD1	CASSLTGRYEQYF	TGTGCCAGCAGCCTGACAGGGCGCTACGAGCAGTACTTC